A single T cell receptor beta chain is shown here with its context. The antigen remains undetermined. These data belong to a study of T-cell memory formation after mild COVID-19. Study-wide context: The two donors had largely donor-specific TCR clusters.

The CDR3 has 15 amino acids. Germline-derived CDR1 and CDR2 are MGHRA and YSYEKL. Trimming left V 3 bases short and J 1 base short, with 10 bases between. Study results and limitations: Clones that contracted from day 15 to 85 had balanced CD4/CD8; later expanders were CD4+ biased. Pre-infection memory showed some responding clones, and this suggested that cross-reactive memory joined. Proof of SARS-CoV-2 specificity was absent for the second-wave clones that crested on day 37.

TCRdb re-called the 5' RACE reads with MiXCR, one entry per CDR3 protein. Here the sample spans 290,000 or so distinct CDR3 sequences, roughly a fifth being singletons. The source material was PBMCs or a T cell subset sorted from them (not recorded which). The sequence was obtained from a man between 18 and 35 years old who had mild COVID-19 (a few samples of this study predate the infection). Cell type and time point are not known. The genes are TRBV4-1 and TRBJ1-5; D gene unclear. CDR3 DNA sequence: TGCGCCAGCAGCCAGGAGTCGGGGAGCAATCAGCCCCAGCATTTT. Protein sequence: CASSQESGSNQPQHF.